The 2 T cell receptor beta chains below come from one sample, sequenced in a study of immune evolution from preneoplasia to lung adenocarcinoma. Sequencing used immunoSEQ multiplex PCR; TCRdb keeps in-frame clones, though not all of them. Here the sample spans just over 8,500 clones, roughly 80% being singletons. The sample comprised FFPE minimally invasive lung adenocarcinoma tissue. These receptors were collected from a donor aged 70 or over with lung adenocarcinoma.

This chain joins TRBV5-5 and TRBJ2-1, with 12 bases matching TRBD2. Germline V gene lookup returns CDR1 SGHKS and CDR2 YYEKEE (reference sequence). This CDR3 has 17 amino acids. The junction had 13 bases not matched to a gene; V was cut back by 4 bases and J by 8 bases. CDR3 protein: CASSPFSTSGRADEQFF. The DNA of the CDR3 is TGTGCCAGCAGCCCGTTTTCGACTAGCGGGAGAGCGGATGAGCAGTTCTTC.

CDR3 DNA: TGTGCCAGCAGCTTAAGTTTGCAGTCAACTAATGAAAAACTGTTTTTT. Protein: CASSLSLQSTNEKLFF. The chain is built from TRBV11-2 and TRBJ1-4, with D unclear. In germline, CDR1 is SGHAT, CDR2 FQNNGV. Between the trimmed V and J ends, which lost 2 bases and 0 bases, there was a span of 10 bases. This CDR3 has 16 amino acids.